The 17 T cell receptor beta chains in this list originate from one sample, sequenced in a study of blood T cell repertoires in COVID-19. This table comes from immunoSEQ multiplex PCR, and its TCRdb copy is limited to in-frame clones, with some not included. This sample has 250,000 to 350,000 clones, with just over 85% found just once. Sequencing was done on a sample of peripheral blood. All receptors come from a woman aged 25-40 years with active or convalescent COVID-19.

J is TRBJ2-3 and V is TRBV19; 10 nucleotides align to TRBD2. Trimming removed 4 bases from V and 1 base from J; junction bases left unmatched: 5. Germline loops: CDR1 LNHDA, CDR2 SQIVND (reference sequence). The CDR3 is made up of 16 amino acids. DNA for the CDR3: TGTGCCAGTAGTAAGGGACTAGCGTGGGGCACAGATACGCAGTATTTT. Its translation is CASSKGLAWGTDTQYF.

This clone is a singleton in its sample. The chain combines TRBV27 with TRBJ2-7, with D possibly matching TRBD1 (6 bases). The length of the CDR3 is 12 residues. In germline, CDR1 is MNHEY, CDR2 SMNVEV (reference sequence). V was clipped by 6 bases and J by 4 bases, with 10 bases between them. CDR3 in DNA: TGTGCCAGCAGAAAAACAGGGTACGAGCAGTACTTC. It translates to CASRKTGYEQYF.

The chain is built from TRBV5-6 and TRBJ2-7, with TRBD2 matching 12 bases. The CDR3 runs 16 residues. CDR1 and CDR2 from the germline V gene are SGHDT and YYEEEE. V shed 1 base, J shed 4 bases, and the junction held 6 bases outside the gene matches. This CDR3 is CASSLRASGGAYEQYF. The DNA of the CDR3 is TGTGCCAGCAGCTTGCGGGCTAGCGGGGGGGCGTACGAGCAGTACTTC. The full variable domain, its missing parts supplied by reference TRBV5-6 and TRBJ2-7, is DAGVTQSPTHLIKTRGQQVTLRCSPKSGHDTVSWYQQALGQGPQFIFQYYEEEERQRGNFPDRFSGHQFPNYSSELNVNALLLGDSALYLCASSLRASGGAYEQYFGPGTRLTVT.

The CDR3 sequence: CASSVSGNQPQHF. In nucleotides, the CDR3 is TGTGCCAGCAGCGTGTCAGGGAATCAGCCCCAGCATTTT. This chain links TRBV9 with TRBJ1-5; D possibly corresponds to TRBD1 (5 bases). Germline CDR1 is SGDLS and CDR2 is YYNGEE. This CDR3 region has 13 residues. V shed 2 bases and J shed 4 bases, with 7 bases lying between them.

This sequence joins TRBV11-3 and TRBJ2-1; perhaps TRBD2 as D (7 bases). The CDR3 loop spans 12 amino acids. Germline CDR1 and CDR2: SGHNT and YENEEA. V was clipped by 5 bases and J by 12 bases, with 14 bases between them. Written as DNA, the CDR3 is TGTGCCAGCAGCCTAAGGGGGGGGTGGCAGTTCTTC. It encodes CASSLRGGWQFF.

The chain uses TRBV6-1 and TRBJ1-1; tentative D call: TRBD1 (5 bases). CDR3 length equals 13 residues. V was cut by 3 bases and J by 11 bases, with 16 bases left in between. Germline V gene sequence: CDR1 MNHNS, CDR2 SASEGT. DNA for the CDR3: TGTGCCAGCAGTGATCTGGGGGGAGGAAGGGCTTTCTTT. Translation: CASSDLGGGRAFF.

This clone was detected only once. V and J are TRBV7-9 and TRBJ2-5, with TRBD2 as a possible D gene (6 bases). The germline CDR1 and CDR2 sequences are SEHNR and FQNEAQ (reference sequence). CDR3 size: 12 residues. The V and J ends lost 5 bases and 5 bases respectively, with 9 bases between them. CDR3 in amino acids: CASSEGRETQYF. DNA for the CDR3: TGTGCCAGCAGCGAGGGGAGGGAGACCCAGTACTTC.

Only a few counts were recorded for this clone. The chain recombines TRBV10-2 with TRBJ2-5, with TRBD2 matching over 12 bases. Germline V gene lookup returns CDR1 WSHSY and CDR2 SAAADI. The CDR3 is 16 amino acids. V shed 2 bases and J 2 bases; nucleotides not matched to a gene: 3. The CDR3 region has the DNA TGCGCCAGCAGTGAGGGACTAGCGGGACTACAAGAGACCCAGTACTTC. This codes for CASSEGLAGLQETQYF.

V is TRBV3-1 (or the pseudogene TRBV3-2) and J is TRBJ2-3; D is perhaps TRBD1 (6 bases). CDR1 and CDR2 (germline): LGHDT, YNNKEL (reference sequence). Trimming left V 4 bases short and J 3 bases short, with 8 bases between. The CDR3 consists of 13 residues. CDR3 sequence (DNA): TGTGCCAGCAGCCGAAGGGGGACAGATACGCAGTATTTT. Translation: CASSRRGTDTQYF.

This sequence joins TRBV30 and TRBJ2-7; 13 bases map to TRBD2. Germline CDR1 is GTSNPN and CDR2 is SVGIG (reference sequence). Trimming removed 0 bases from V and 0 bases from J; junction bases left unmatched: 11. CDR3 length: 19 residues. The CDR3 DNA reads TGTGCCTGGAGTGTATTTCGACTAGCGGGGGGCCTCAGCTCCTACGAGCAGTACTTC. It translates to CAWSVFRLAGGLSSYEQYF.

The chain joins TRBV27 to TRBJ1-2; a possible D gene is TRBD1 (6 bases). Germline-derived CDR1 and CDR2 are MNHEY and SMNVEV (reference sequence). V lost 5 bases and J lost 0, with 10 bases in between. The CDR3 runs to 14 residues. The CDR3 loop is CASSRDISNYGYTF. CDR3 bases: TGTGCCAGCAGTAGGGACATATCTAACTATGGCTACACCTTC.

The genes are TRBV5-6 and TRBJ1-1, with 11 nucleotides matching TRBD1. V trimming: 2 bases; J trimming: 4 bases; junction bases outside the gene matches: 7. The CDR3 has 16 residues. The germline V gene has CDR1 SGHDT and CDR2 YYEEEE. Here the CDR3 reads CASSFGQGALGTEAFF. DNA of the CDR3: TGTGCCAGCAGCTTCGGACAGGGGGCGCTGGGCACTGAAGCTTTCTTT. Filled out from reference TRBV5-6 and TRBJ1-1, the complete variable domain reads DAGVTQSPTHLIKTRGQQVTLRCSPKSGHDTVSWYQQALGQGPQFIFQYYEEEERQRGNFPDRFSGHQFPNYSSELNVNALLLGDSALYLCASSFGQGALGTEAFFGQGTRLTVV.

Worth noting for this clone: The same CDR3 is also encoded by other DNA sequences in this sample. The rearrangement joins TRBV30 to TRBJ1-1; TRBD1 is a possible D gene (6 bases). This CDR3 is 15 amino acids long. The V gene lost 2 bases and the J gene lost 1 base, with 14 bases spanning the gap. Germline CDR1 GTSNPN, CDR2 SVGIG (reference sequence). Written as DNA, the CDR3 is TGTGCCTGGAGTCTGGGGGGGGCGGGGAACACTGAAGCTTTCTTT. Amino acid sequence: CAWSLGGAGNTEAFF.

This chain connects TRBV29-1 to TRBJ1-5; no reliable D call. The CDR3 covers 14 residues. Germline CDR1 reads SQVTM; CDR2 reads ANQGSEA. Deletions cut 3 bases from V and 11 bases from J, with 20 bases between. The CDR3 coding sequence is TGCAGCGTTGATCTTTTTAGAGGTCTGGAGGCCCAGCATTTT. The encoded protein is CSVDLFRGLEAQHF.

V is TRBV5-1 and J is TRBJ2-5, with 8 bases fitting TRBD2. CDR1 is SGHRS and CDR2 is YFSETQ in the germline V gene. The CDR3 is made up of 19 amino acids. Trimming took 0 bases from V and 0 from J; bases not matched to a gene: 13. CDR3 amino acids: CASSLGLVGSGDYQETQYF. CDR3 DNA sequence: TGCGCCAGCAGCTTGGGATTAGTAGGTAGCGGGGATTACCAAGAGACCCAGTACTTC.

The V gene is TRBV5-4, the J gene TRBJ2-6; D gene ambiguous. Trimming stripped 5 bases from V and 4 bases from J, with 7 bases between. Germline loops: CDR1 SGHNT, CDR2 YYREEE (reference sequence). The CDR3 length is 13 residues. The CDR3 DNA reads TGTGCCAGCAGTTACTCCGGGGCCAACGTCCTGACTTTC. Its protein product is CASSYSGANVLTF.

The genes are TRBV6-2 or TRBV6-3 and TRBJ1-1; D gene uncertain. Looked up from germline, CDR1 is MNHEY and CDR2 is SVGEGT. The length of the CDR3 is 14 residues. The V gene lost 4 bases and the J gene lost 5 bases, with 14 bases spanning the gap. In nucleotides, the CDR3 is TGTGCCAGCAGTTTCGGCTCGATGAGGACTGAAGCTTTCTTT. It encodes CASSFGSMRTEAFF.